One sample yielded the 9 T cell receptor beta chains listed below, sequenced in a study of cytomegalovirus exposure and HLA in healthy donors. PCR employed 60 Vbeta and 13 Jbeta primers. This table comes from immunoSEQ multiplex PCR, and its TCRdb copy is limited to in-frame clones, with some not included. The listing records approximately 70,000 clones. The specimen was PBMCs. These receptors came from a woman between 40 and 55 years old in good health and CMV-seropositive.

V is TRBV4-2 and J is TRBJ2-2, with 13 bases lining up with TRBD2. V was pared by 1 base and J by 8 bases, with 10 bases of the junction left unmatched. Germline CDR1 reads LGHNA; CDR2 reads YNFKEQ. This CDR3 is 18 amino acids long. For the CDR3, the DNA is TGTGCCAGCAGCCAAGCTCTGGGGACTAGCGGGGAGTCGGGGGAGCTGTTTTTT. Its translation is CASSQALGTSGESGELFF.

The V call is TRBV5-4, the J call TRBJ1-2, with 9 bases lining up with TRBD1. The CDR3 loop spans 15 amino acids. The germline V gene encodes CDR1 SGHNT and CDR2 YYREEE (reference sequence). The junction had 5 bases not matched to a gene; V was cut back by 1 base and J by 4 bases. The CDR3 coding sequence is TGTGCCAGCAGCTTGAGGGGACAGGGATCCTATGGCTACACCTTC. Protein sequence: CASSLRGQGSYGYTF.

This chain joins TRBV4-1 and TRBJ2-1; D might be TRBD2 (7 bases). The CDR3 is 16 residues long. Deletions cut 3 bases from V and 2 bases from J, with 14 bases between. Germline CDR1 and CDR2: MGHRA and YSYEKL. The CDR3 spells CASSHLRGGPYNEQFF. The DNA of the CDR3 is TGCGCCAGCAGCCACCTAAGGGGGGGCCCCTACAATGAGCAGTTCTTC.

This chain links TRBV7-9 with TRBJ2-3, with 12 bases fitting TRBD2. Trimming at V came to 5 bases and at J to 4 bases, leaving 7 bases not matched to a gene. This CDR3 is built from 16 residues. Germline loops: CDR1 SEHNR, CDR2 FQNEAQ (reference sequence). Here the CDR3 reads CASSPLAGGYADTQYF. For the CDR3, the DNA is TGTGCCAGCAGCCCTCTAGCGGGGGGGTACGCAGATACGCAGTATTTT.

The chain links TRBV30 to TRBJ2-3; 9 bases are a match to TRBD1. The germline CDR1 and CDR2 sequences are GTSNPN and SVGIG (reference sequence). The CDR3 is 14 amino acids. Unmatched junction bases numbered 3, after V lost 1 base and J lost 4 bases. CDR3 amino acids: CAWSGQGDADTQYF. CDR3 DNA sequence: TGTGCCTGGAGTGGACAGGGGGATGCAGATACGCAGTATTTT.

The V call is TRBV5-1, the J call TRBJ1-1; D call uncertain. The V end lost 2 bases, the J end lost 6 bases, and 14 bases lay between the germline ends. Germline V gene data show CDR1 as SGHRS and CDR2 as YFSETQ. The CDR3 is made up of 14 amino acids. This CDR3 is CASSLNFVFSEAFF. CDR3 bases: TGCGCCAGCAGCTTAAATTTCGTGTTCTCTGAAGCTTTCTTT. Combining the CDR3 with reference TRBV5-1 and TRBJ1-1 gives the whole variable domain KAGVTQTPRYLIKTRGQQVTLSCSPISGHRSVSWYQQTPGQGLQFLFEYFSETQRNKGNFPGRFSGRQFSNSRSEMNVSTLELGDSALYLCASSLNFVFSEAFFGQGTRLTVV.

This rearrangement joins TRBV10-3 to TRBJ1-5, with D uncertain. Per germline, CDR1 ENHRY and CDR2 SYGVKD. The CDR3 sequence is 14 residues long. With 10 bases removed from V and 5 bases from J, the gap between germline ends came to 18 bases. This CDR3 reads CASAPFMSDQPQHF. The CDR3 coding sequence is TGTGCCAGCGCCCCCTTTATGTCGGATCAGCCCCAGCATTTT.

The rearrangement links TRBV5-1 to TRBJ2-5; tentatively, D is TRBD2 (5 bases). CDR3 length equals 14 residues. The germline gives CDR1 SGHRS, CDR2 YFSETQ. V was pared by 4 bases and J by 5 bases, with 15 bases between. The CDR3 DNA reads TGCGCCAGCAGCGGGGATCTCAGAGGGGAGACCCAGTACTTC. Its translation is CASSGDLRGETQYF.

This rearrangement joins TRBV13 to TRBJ2-7; TRBD1 matches 9 bases. The CDR3 totals 15 residues. The germline V gene encodes CDR1 PRHDT and CDR2 FYEKMQ (reference sequence). J lost 2 bases, V lost 5 bases, and 7 bases had no gene match. The CDR3 protein is CASSPGQGRTYEQYF. CDR3 bases: TGTGCCAGCAGCCCCGGACAGGGGCGGACCTACGAGCAGTACTTC.